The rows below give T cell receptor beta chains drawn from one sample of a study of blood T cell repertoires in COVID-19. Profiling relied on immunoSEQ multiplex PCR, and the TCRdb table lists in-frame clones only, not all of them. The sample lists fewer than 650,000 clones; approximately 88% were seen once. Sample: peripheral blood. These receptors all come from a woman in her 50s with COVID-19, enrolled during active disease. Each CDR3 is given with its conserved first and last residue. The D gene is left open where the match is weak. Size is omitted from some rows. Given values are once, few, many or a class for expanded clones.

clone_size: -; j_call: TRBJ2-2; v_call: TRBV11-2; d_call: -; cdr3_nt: TGTGCCAGCAGCTTAGGAGCGACCGGGGAGCTGTTTTTT; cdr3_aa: CASSLGATGELFF
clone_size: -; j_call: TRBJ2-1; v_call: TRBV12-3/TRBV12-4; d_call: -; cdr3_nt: TGTGCCAGCAGTTTCACAGACCTTGAGCAGTTCTTC; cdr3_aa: CASSFTDLEQFF
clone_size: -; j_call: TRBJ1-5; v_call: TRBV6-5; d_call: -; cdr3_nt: TGTGCCAGCAGCAAAGACAGTTCTCTCAATCAGCCCCAGCATTTT; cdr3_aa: CASSKDSSLNQPQHF
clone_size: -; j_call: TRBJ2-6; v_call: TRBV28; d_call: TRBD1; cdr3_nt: TGTGCCAGCAGTCCATTTTACTGGACAGGAAAACGCTCTGGGGCCAACGTCCTGACTTTC; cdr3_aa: CASSPFYWTGKRSGANVLTF
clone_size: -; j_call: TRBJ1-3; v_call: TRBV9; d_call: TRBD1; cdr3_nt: TGTGCCAGCAGTTTACAACAGGGGTCTGGAAACACCATATATTTT; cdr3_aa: CASSLQQGSGNTIYF
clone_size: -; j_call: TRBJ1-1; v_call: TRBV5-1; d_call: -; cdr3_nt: TGCGCCAGCAGCTTGGATGAACACCGGAACACTGAAGCTTTCTTT; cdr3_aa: CASSLDEHRNTEAFF
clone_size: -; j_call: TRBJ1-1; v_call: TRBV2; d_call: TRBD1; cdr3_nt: TGTGCCAGCAAGAGACAGGGGAATATAGACACTGAAGCTTTCTTT; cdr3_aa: CASKRQGNIDTEAFF
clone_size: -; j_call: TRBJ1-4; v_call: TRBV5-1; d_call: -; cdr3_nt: TGCGCCAGCAGCTTGACAGTAACTAATGAAAAACTGTTTTTT; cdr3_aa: CASSLTVTNEKLFF
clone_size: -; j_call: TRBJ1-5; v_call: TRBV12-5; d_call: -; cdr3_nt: TGTGCTAGTACGGGGGGCGGGAATCAGCCCCAGCATTTT; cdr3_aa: CASTGGGNQPQHF
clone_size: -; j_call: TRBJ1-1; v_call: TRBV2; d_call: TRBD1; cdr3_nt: TGTGCCAGCGGGGGACAGGGTAGGTCAGCTTTCTTT; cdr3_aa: CASGGQGRSAFF
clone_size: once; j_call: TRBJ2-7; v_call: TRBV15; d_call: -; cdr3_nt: TGTGCCACCAGCAGAGATTCGGGACAACGAGCCTACGAGCAGTACTTC; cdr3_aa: CATSRDSGQRAYEQYF
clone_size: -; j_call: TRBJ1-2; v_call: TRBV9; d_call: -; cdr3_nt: TGTGCCAGCAGCGTAGGGGGAGGGAAGGCTAACTATGGCTACACCTTC; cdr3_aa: CASSVGGGKANYGYTF
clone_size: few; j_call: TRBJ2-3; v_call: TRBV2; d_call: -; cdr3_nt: TGTGCCAGCAGTGATAAACAGCTGGCCGATACGCAGTATTTT; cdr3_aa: CASSDKQLADTQYF
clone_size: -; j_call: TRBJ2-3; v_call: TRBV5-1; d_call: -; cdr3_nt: TGCGCCAGCTCCCAGGGTGGAACGGCAGACACAGATACGCAGTATTTT; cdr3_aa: CASSQGGTADTDTQYF
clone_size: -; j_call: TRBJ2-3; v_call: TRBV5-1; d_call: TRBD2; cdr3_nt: TGCGCCAGCAGCTTGGAGGGACTAGCGTGGGATACGCAGTATTTT; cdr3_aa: CASSLEGLAWDTQYF
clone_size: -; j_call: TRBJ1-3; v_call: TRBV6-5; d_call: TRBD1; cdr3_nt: TGTGCCAGCAGTTCCTTGAGGACAGGCCTGGACACCATATATTTT; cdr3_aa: CASSSLRTGLDTIYF
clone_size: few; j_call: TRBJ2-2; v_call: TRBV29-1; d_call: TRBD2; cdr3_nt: TGCAGCGTGAGCCCAAGCGGGGGGGTGATCGGGGAGCTGTTTTTT; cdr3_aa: CSVSPSGGVIGELFF
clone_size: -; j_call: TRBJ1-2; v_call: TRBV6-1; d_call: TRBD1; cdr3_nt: TGTGCCAGCAGTGAAGCGCTGGCAGGGGGCCTCTATGGCTACACCTTC; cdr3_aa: CASSEALAGGLYGYTF
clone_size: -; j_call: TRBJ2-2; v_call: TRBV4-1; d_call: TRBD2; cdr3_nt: TGCGCCAGCAGCCAAGGCGGGGGGCGGGCCGGGGAGCTGTTTTTT; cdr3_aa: CASSQGGGRAGELFF
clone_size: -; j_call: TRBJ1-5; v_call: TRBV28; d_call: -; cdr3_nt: TGTGCCAGCAGCCTAACGGGGGGTACCTGGCATTTT; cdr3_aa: CASSLTGGTWHF
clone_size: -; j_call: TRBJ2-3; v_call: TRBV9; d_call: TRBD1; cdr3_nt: TGTGCCAGCAACCAACAGGGGGTAGGGACAGATACGCAGTATTTT; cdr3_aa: CASNQQGVGTDTQYF
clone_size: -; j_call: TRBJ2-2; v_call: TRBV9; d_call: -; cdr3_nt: TGTGCCAGCAGCCCAAGACTGGAGTCGAACACCGGGGAGCTGTTTTTT; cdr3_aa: CASSPRLESNTGELFF
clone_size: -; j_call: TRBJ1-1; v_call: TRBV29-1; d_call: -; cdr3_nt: TGCAGCGTCGAAATGGGTGGAGGGAGCGGGACTGAAGCTTTCTTT; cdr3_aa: CSVEMGGGSGTEAFF
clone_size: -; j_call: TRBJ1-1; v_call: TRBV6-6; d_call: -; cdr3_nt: TGTGCCAGCAGTCGACATCCTAACAGGGAAAAGGCTGAAGCTTTCTTT; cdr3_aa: CASSRHPNREKAEAFF
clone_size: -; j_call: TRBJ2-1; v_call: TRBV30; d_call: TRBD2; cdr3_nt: TGTGCCTGGAGTAGGACTAGCGGTTACAATGAGCAGTTCTTC; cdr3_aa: CAWSRTSGYNEQFF
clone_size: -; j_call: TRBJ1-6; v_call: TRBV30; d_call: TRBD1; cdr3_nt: TGTGCCTCGGACAGGGTTGGCTCACCCCTCCACTTT; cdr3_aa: CASDRVGSPLHF
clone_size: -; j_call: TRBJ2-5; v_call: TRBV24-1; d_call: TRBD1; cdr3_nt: TGTGCCACCAGTGATACCCAGGGGGCGGGAGAGACCCAGTACTTC; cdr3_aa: CATSDTQGAGETQYF
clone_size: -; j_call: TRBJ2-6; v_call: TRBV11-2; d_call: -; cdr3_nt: TGTGCCAGCAGCTTAGACAGGTCTGGGGCCAACGTCCTGACTTTC; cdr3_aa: CASSLDRSGANVLTF
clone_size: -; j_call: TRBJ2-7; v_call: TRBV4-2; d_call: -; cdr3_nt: TGTGCCAGCAGCCCCGGCGAGACTTTAAAAGACGAGCAGTACTTC; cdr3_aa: CASSPGETLKDEQYF
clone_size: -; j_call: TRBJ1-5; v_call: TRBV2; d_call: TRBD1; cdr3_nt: TGTGCCAGCACCCTGGGACAGACCCAGCCCCAGCATTTT; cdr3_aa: CASTLGQTQPQHF
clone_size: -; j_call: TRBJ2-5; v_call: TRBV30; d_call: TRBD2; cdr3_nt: TGTGCCTGGGATGGGACTAGCGGGGGAGAGACCCAGTACTTC; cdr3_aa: CAWDGTSGGETQYF
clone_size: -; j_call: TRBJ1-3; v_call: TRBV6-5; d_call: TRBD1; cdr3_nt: TGTGCCAGCATTGGACAGGGAAAGGGTGGAAACACCATATATTTT; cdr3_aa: CASIGQGKGGNTIYF
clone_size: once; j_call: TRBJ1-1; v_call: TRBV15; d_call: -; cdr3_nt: TGTGCCACCAGCAGAGCTACAGGGACTGAAGCTTTCTTT; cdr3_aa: CATSRATGTEAFF
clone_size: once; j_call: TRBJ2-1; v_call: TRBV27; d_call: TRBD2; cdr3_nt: TGTGCCAGCAGTTTGCTAGCGGGGGGCTGGAATGAGCAGTTCTTC; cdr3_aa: CASSLLAGGWNEQFF
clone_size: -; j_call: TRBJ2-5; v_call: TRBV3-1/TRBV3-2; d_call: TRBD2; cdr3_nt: TGTGCCAGCAGCCAAGGAACGGGGGGGCCTGGGACCCAGTACTTC; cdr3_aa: CASSQGTGGPGTQYF
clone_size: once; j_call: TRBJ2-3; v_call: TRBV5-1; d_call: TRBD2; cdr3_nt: TGCGCCAGCAGCTCCGGGGGGGCCTTTTACACAGATACGCAGTATTTT; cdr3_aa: CASSSGGAFYTDTQYF
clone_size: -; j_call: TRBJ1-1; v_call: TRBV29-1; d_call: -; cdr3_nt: TGCAGCGTTGCGGGATCAATGAACACTGAAGCTTTCTTT; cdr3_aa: CSVAGSMNTEAFF
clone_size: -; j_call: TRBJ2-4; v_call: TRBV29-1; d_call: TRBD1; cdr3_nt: TGCAGCGCCTCCCCGACAGGGACGAACATTCAGTACTTC; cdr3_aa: CSASPTGTNIQYF
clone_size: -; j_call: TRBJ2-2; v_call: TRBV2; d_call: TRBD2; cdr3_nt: TGTGCCAGCAGGGGACTAGCGGGAGTCACCGGGGAGCTGTTTTTT; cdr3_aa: CASRGLAGVTGELFF
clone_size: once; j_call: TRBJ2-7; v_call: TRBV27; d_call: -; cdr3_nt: TGTGCCAGTGGGGGGTTCGACGAGCAGTACTTC; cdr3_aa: CASGGFDEQYF
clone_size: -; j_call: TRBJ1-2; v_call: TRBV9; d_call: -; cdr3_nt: TGTGCCAGCAGCCCTAGTGGAGCTAACTATGGCTACACCTTC; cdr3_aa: CASSPSGANYGYTF
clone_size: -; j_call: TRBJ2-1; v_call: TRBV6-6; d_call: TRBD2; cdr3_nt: TGTGCCAGCAGTTACTACGGGACTAGCGGGCCCAATGAGCAGTTCTTC; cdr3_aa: CASSYYGTSGPNEQFF
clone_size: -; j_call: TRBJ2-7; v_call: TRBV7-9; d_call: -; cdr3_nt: TGTGCCAGCAGCTTAACCCAACAGGGTTCGGGGGAGCAGTACTTC; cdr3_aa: CASSLTQQGSGEQYF
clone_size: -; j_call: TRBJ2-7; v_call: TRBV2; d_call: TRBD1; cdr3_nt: TGTGCCAGCATGGAACGCTGGGACAGAACCTACGAGCAGTACTTC; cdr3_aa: CASMERWDRTYEQYF
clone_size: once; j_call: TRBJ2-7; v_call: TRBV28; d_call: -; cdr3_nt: TGTGCCAGCAGATCCCGCCGAGAGGTGCAGTACTTC; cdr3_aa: CASRSRREVQYF